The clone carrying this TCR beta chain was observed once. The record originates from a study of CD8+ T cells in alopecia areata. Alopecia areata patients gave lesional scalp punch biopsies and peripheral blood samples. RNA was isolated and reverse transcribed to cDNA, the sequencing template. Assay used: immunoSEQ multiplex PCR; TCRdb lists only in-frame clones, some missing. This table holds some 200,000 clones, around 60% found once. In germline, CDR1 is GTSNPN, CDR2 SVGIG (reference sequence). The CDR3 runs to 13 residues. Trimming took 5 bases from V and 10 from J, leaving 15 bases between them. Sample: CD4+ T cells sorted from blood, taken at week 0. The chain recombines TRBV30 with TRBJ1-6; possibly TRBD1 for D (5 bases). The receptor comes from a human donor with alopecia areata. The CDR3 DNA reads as TGTGCCTGGTTACGGGACTTCGGGTCACCCCTCCACTTT. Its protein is CAWLRDFGSPLHF.